The clone carrying this T cell receptor beta chain was recorded only once. Under the authors' procedure: Amplification of reference gene primers was used by the study to estimate nucleated cell counts. This table comes from immunoSEQ multiplex PCR, and its TCRdb copy is limited to in-frame clones, with some not included. That table supplies the V and J calls and clone size; D and trimming were determined from the DNA. The sample includes around 280,000 clones, around nine tenths seen only once; the top ten take around 11%. The source of the sample is a study of blood T cell repertoires in COVID-19. Study in general: There were acute and convalescent COVID-19 samples, and they came from the United States, Italy and Spain. PBMCs, B-cell-depleted T cells, or T cells were the source of the cDNA or gDNA that made up the material.

Unmatched junction bases numbered 9, after V lost 10 bases and J lost 5 bases. This CDR3 has 15 amino acids. The germline gives CDR1 ENHRY, CDR2 SYGVKD. Those enrolled in Seattle joined during active infection and were followed longitudinally afterward. The sequence was collected from a woman in her twenties or thirties with COVID-19, enrolled during active disease. The chain joins TRBV10-3 to TRBJ2-3, with 13 positions matching TRBD2. The material sequenced was peripheral blood. In DNA form, the CDR3 reads TGTGCCACCCGGACTAGCGGGGGAGAGGGAGATACGCAGTATTTT. It is translated as CATRTSGGEGDTQYF.